This T cell receptor (beta chain) is from a study of blood T cells in healthy people across ages. The CDR3 spans 14 residues. The V segment lost 6 bases and the J segment 11 bases; nucleotides outside the gene matches: 17. CDR1 is DFQATT and CDR2 is SNEGSKA in the germline V gene (reference sequence). Each donor had about 10 milliliters of peripheral blood drawn. Researchers isolated at least 6 million PBMCs per sample. Next came a second PCR, run for about 6 to 12 cycles, which used a sample-barcoded 5' primer along with a J-beta primer mix. In TCRdb, the 5' RACE reads were re-called with MiXCR into one record per CDR3 protein. The sample shows approximately 1,000,000 distinct CDR3 sequences, less than 45% of them seen only once.

The V and J genes are TRBV20-1 and TRBJ2-5; TRBD2 agrees at 8 bases. The specimen sequenced was blood. This TCR was sampled from a young man in good health. The CDR3 sequence: CSAVLAELINEQYF. The CDR3 region has the DNA TGCAGTGCCGTACTAGCGGAACTTATCAATGAGCAGTACTTC.